The present TCR beta chain was sequenced within a study of T cell changes during pregnancy in multiple sclerosis. The CDR3 covers 18 residues. The trim removed 1 base at V and 0 bases at J, leaving 6 bases unmatched. The germline CDR1 and CDR2 sequences are SGHVS and FQNEAQ. TCRdb keeps only in-frame clones here, not all; method: immunoSEQ multiplex PCR. The repertoire consists of under 40,000 clones, with 75% to 90% occurring once and the leading ten covering just over 4.5%. V is TRBV7-8 and J is TRBJ1-1; 12 bases match TRBD1. The sample in question was CD8+ T cells from peripheral blood mononuclear cells, obtained after pregnancy. The TCR sequence derives from a female donor with multiple sclerosis, enrolled in a pregnancy study. As DNA, the CDR3 is TGTGCCAGCAGCTTAGTGGGGACAGGGGGCGGGATGAACACTGAAGCTTTCTTT. Amino acid sequence: CASSLVGTGGGMNTEAFF.